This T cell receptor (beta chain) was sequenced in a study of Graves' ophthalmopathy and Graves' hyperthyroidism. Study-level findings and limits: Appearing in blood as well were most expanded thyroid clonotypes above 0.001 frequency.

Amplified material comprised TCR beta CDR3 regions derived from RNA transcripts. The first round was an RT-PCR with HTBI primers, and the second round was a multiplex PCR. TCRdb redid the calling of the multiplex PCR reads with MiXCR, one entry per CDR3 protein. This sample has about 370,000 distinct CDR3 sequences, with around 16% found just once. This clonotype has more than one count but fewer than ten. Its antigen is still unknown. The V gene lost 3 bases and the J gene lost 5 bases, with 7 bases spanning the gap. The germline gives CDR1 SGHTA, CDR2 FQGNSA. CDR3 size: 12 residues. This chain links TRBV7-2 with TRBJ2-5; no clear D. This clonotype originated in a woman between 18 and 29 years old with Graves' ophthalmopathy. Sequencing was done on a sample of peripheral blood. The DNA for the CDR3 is TGTGCCAGCAGCTTGAGAGTGGAGACCCAGTACTTC. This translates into CASSLRVETQYF.